The clone carrying this T cell receptor (beta chain) was recorded many times. Quantitative barcoded 5'-RACE was used to prepare TCR beta libraries. One entry per CDR3 protein results from TCRdb running MiXCR on the 5' RACE reads. The sample records roughly 160,000 distinct CDR3 sequences, around 10% being singletons. This record comes from a study of CD8 T cells in ankylosing spondylitis. The CDR3 runs 14 residues. The germline V gene encodes CDR1 SGHRS and CDR2 YFSETQ. The V and J ends lost 1 base and 4 bases, in that order; junction bases with no gene match: 3. Material: blood, either unsorted or a sorted T cell fraction (not recorded which). V usage is TRBV5-1 and J usage is TRBJ1-1; TRBD1 matches 8 bases. This TCR came from a male donor with ankylosing spondylitis or in good health (not recorded which). CDR3 loop: CASSLTGGLTEAFF. CDR3 in DNA: TGCGCCAGCAGCTTGACAGGGGGTCTCACTGAAGCTTTCTTT.